Sequencing of this T cell receptor (beta chain) was carried out in a study of vaccination effects on CD4 cells after COVID-19. Whole-study context: Post-vaccine samples followed the second dose by a median of 72 days.

Only in-frame clones appear in the TCRdb table, and some are missing; sequencing was by immunoSEQ multiplex PCR. The sample holds around 20,000 clones, approximately 76% seen once. The CDR3 covers 13 residues. Germline loops: CDR1 MRHNA, CDR2 SNTAGT. Between the trimmed V and J ends, which lost 2 bases and 2 bases, there was a span of 6 bases. Expansion of antigen-specific CD4+ T cells with viral peptide pools was carried out by the ViraFEST assay before sequencing. With roughly 9 days of culture completed, CD4+ T cells were isolated. Of the BNT162b2 and mRNA-1273 vaccines, participants received two doses of one or the other. For this clone: Antigen unknown.

The rearrangement links TRBV6-4 to TRBJ1-2; maybe TRBD1 (5 bases). The clonotype originates from a human donor who received a COVID-19 vaccine. This sample comprised CD4+ T cells from PBMCs cultured with HCoV-229E spike peptides, obtained after COVID-19 vaccination. CDR3 residues: CASSDRDNYGYTF. The CDR3 DNA is TGTGCCAGCAGTGACCGGGACAACTATGGCTACACCTTC.